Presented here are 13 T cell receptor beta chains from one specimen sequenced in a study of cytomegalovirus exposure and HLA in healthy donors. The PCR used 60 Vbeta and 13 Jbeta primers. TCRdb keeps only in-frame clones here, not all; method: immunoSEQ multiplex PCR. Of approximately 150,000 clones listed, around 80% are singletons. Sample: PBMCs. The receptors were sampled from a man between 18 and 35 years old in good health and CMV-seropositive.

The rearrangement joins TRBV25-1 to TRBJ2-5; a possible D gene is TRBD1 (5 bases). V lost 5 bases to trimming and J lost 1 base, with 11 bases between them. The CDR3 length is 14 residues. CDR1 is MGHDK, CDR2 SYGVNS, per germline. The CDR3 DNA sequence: TGTGCCAGCAGTTTGGACACTGTCCAAGAGACCCAGTACTTC. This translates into CASSLDTVQETQYF.

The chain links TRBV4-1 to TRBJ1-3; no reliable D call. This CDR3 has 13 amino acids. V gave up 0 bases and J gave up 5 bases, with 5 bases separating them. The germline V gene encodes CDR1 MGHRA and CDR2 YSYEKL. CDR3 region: CASSQDSRNTIYF. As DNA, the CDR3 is TGCGCCAGCAGCCAAGATTCTCGAAACACCATATATTTT.

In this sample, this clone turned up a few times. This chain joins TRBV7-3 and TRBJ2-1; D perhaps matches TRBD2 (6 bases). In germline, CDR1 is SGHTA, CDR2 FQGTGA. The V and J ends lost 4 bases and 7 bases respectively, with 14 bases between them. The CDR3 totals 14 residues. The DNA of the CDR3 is TGTGCCAGCAGCTCCGGACTACCAAGGAATGAGCAGTTCTTC. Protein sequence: CASSSGLPRNEQFF.

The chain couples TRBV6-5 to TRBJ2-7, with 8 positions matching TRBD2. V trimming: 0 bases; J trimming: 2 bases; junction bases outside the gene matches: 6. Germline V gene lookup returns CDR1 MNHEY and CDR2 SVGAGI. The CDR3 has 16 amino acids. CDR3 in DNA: TGTGCCAGCAGTTACTCTCTAGCGGGCGTCCCCTACGAGCAGTACTTC. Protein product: CASSYSLAGVPYEQYF.

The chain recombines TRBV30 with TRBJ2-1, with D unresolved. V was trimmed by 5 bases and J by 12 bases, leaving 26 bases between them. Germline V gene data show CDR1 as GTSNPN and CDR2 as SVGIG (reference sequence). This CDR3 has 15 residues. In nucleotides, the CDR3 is TGTGCCTGGCTCGATTCCGCCCGGATAAATCCAGGGCAGTTCTTC. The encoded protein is CAWLDSARINPGQFF.

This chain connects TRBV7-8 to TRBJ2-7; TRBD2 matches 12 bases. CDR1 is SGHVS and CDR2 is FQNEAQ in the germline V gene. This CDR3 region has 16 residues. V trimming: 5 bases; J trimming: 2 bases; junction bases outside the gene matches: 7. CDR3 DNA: TGTGCCAGCAGCCCCATGCGACTAGCGGGAGCCTACGAGCAGTACTTC. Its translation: CASSPMRLAGAYEQYF.

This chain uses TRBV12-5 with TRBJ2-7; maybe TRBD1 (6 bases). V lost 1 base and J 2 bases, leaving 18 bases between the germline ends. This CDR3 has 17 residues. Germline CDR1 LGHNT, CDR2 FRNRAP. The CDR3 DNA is TGTGCTAGTGGTTTGGAAGGACCGGGACACCCAGCCTACGAGCAGTACTTC. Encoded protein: CASGLEGPGHPAYEQYF.

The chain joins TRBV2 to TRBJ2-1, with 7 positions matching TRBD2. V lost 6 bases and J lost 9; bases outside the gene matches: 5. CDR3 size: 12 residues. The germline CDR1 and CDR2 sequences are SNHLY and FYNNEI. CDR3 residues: CASRRREPEQFF. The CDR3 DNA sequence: TGTGCCAGCAGGCGGCGGGAGCCTGAGCAGTTCTTC.

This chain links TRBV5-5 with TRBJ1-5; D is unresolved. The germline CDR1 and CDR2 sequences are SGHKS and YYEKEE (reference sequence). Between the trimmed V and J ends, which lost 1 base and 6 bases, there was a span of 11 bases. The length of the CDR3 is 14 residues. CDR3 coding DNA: TGTGCCAGCAGCTTGCTCCTGGCAGGTCAGCCCCAGCATTTT. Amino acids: CASSLLLAGQPQHF.

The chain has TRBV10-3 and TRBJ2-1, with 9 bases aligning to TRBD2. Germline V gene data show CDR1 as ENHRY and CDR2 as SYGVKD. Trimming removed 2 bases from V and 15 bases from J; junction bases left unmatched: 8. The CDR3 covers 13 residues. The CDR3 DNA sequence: TGTGCCATCAGTGAGGGACTAGCGTGGTATTTGTTCTTC. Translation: CAISEGLAWYLFF.

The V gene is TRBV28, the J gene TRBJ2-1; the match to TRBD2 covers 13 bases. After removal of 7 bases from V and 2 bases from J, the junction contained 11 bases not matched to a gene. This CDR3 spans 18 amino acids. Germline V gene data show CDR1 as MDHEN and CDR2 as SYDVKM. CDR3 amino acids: CASTSGLAGILTYNEQFF. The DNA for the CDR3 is TGTGCCAGCACCTCGGGACTAGCGGGAATCCTAACCTACAATGAGCAGTTCTTC.

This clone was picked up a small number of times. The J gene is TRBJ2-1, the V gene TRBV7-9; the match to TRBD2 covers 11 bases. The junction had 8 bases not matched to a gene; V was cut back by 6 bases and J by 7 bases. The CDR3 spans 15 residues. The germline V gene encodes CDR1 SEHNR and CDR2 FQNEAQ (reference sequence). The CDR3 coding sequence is TGTGCCAGCAGGCAGCTAGCGGGAGGACGGAATGAGCAGTTCTTC. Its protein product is CASRQLAGGRNEQFF.

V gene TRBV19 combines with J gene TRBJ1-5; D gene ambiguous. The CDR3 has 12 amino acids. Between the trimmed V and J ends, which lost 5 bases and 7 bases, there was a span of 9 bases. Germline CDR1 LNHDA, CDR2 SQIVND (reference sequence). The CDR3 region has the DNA TGTGCCAGTAGTTTCCAGCGGCAGCCCCAGCATTTT. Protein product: CASSFQRQPQHF.